This T cell receptor (beta chain) came from a study of blood T cell repertoires in COVID-19. Across the study: The United States, Italy and Spain supplied acute and convalescent COVID-19 samples. Nucleic acid was either cDNA or gDNA, and it came from T cells, B-cell-depleted T cells, or PBMCs.

CDR1 and CDR2 from the germline V gene are MNHEY and SMNVEV (reference sequence). J was trimmed by 3 bases and V by 0 bases; bases with no gene match: 8. The CDR3 contains 16 residues. How the authors handled the data: Cell counts per sample came from amplifying reference gene primers. This table comes from immunoSEQ multiplex PCR, and its TCRdb copy is limited to in-frame clones, with some not included. D and trimming come from the DNA, and the V and J calls and clone size come from that table. The sample contains around 200,000 clones, roughly four fifths of which appear only once. The V call is TRBV27, the J call TRBJ2-7; TRBD2 matches at 7 bases. Sequenced input: peripheral blood. The sequence came from a man over 45 who had recovered from COVID-19. CDR3 sequence: CASSLSGLAAYYEQYF. CDR3 nucleotide sequence: TGTGCCAGCAGTTTATCAGGTCTAGCGGCCTACTACGAGCAGTACTTC.